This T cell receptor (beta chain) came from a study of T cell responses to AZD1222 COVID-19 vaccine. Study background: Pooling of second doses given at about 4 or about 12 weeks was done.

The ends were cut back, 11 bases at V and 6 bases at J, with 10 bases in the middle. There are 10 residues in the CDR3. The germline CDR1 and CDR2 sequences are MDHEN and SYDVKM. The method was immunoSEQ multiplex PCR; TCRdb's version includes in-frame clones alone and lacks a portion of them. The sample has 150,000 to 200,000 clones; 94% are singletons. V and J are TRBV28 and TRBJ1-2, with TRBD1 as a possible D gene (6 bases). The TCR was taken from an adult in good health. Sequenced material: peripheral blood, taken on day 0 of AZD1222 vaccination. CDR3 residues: CAAEGDGYTF. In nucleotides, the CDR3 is TGTGCCGCAGAGGGGGATGGCTACACCTTC.